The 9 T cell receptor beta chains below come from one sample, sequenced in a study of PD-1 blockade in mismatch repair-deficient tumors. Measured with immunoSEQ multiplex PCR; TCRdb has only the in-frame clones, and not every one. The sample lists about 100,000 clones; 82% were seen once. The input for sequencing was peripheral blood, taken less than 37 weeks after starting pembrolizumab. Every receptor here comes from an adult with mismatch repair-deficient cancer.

CDR3 amino acids: CASSLEGTFPYEQYF. DNA for the CDR3: TGTGCCAGCAGCTTAGAGGGGACCTTCCCCTACGAGCAGTACTTC. The chain employs TRBV11-3 and TRBJ2-7; D is tentatively TRBD1 or TRBD2 (5 bases each). Trimming removed 0 bases at V and 2 bases at J, with 11 bases between. The CDR3 runs to 15 residues. In germline, CDR1 is SGHNT, CDR2 YENEEA.

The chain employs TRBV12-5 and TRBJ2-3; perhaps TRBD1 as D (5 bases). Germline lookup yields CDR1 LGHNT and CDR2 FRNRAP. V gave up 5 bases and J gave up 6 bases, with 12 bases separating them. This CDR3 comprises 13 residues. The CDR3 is CASGAPTVDTQYF. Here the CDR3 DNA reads TGTGCTAGTGGTGCCCCGACAGTCGATACGCAGTATTTT.

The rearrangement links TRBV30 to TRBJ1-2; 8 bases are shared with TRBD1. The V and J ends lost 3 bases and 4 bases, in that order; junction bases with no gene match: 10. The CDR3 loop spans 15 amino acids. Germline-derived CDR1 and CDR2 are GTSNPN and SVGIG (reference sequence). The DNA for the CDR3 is TGTGCCTGGAGAGGTGGGCAGGGGGCGATCTATGGCTACACCTTC. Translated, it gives CAWRGGQGAIYGYTF.

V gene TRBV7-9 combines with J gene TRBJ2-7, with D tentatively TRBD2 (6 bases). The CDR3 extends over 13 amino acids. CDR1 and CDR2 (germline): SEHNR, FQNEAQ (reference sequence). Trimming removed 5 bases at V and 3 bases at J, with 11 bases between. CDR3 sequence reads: CASSAGLIYEQYF. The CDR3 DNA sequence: TGTGCCAGCAGCGCGGGACTCATCTACGAGCAGTACTTC.

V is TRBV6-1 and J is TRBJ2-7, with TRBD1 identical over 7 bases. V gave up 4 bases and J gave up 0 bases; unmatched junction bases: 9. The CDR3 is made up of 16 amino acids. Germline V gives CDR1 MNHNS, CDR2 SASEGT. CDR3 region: CASSAADRVSSYEQYF. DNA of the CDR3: TGTGCCAGCAGTGCGGCAGACAGGGTGAGCTCCTACGAGCAGTACTTC.

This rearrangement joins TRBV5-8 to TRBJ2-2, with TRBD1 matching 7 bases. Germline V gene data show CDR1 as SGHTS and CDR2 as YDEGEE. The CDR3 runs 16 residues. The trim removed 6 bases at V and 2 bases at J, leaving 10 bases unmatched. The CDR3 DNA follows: TGTGCCAGCAAGCCTTCAGGGGGTGCCAACACCGGGGAGCTGTTTTTT. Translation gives CASKPSGGANTGELFF.

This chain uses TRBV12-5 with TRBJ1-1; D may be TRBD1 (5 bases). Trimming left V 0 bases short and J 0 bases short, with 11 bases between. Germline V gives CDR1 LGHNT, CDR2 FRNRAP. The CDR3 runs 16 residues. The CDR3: CASGLVQAYMNTEAFF. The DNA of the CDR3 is TGTGCTAGTGGTTTGGTACAGGCCTACATGAACACTGAAGCTTTCTTT. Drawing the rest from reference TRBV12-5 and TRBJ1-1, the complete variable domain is DARVTQTPRHKVTEMGQEVTMRCQPILGHNTVFWYRQTMMQGLELLAYFRNRAPLDDSGMPKDRFSAEMPDATLATLKIQPSEPRDSAVYFCASGLVQAYMNTEAFFGQGTRLTVV.

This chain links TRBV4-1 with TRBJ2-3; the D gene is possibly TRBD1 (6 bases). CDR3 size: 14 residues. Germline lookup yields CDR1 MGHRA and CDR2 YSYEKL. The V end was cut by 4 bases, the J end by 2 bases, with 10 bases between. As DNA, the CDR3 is TGCGCCAGCAGCCCGACAGGACTCACAGATACGCAGTATTTT. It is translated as CASSPTGLTDTQYF.

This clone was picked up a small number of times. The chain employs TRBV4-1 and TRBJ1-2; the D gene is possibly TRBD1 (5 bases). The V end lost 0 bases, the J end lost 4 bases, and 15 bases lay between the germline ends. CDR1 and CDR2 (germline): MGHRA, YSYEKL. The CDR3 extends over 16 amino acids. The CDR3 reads CASSQDRQGRFYGYTF. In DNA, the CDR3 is TGCGCCAGCAGCCAAGATCGTCAGGGAAGGTTCTATGGCTACACCTTC.